This T cell receptor (beta chain) was documented in a study of response to subunit inactivated influenza vaccine. Notes on the study in general: Authors suggested each seasonal flu vaccination may recruit only limited numbers of new T cells.

This clonotype came up a few times. Its specificity is unknown. This CDR3 region has 15 residues. V was pared by 4 bases and J by 4 bases, with 15 bases between. CDR1 is SGHDT and CDR2 is YYEEEE in the germline V gene. TCRdb re-derived calls from the RT-PCR reads in MiXCR, one entry per CDR3 protein. The sample holds roughly 700,000 distinct CDR3 sequences, approximately 14% seen once. The specimen comprised PBMCs from blood, sampled 12 days after vaccination. The chain recombines TRBV5-6 with TRBJ2-1; D possibly matches TRBD1 or TRBD2 (5 bases each). The TCR originated in a man aged 45-60 years who received an inactivated influenza vaccine. The CDR3 nucleotides read TGTGCCAGCAGCACAACCGGGACCTCATACAATGAGCAGTTCTTC. Amino acid sequence: CASSTTGTSYNEQFF.